Sequencing of this TCR beta chain was carried out in a study of blood T cell repertoires in COVID-19. Study summary: The origin of the acute and convalescent COVID-19 samples was the United States, Italy and Spain.

V was cut by 5 bases and J by 10 bases, with 8 bases left in between. The CDR3 is made up of 10 amino acids. Germline assignment: CDR1 SNHLY and CDR2 FYNNEI. This clone was detected only a few times. In the authors' methods: Estimated nucleated cell counts came from reference gene primer amplification. Sequencing used immunoSEQ multiplex PCR; TCRdb keeps in-frame clones, though not all of them. That table furnishes V, J and clone size, whereas the DNA furnished D and trimming. This table holds hundreds of thousands of clones, more than 75% found once. J is TRBJ1-2 and V is TRBV2; D remains unclear. Sequencing was done on a sample of peripheral blood. The receptor was derived from an older woman with COVID-19, enrolled during active disease. The CDR3 region is CASSTIYYTF. CDR3 nucleotide sequence: TGTGCCAGCAGTACTATATACTACACCTTC.